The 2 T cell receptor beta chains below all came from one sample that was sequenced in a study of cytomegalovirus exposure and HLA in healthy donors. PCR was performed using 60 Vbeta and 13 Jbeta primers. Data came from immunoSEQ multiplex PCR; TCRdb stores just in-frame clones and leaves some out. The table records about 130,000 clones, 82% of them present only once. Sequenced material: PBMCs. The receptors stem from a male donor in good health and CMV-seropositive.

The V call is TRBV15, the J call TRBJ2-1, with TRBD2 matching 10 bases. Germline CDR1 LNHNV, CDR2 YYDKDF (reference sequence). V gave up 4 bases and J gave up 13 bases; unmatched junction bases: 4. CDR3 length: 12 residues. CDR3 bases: TGTGCCACCAGCAATGGACTAGCGGTTCAGTTCTTC. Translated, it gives CATSNGLAVQFF.

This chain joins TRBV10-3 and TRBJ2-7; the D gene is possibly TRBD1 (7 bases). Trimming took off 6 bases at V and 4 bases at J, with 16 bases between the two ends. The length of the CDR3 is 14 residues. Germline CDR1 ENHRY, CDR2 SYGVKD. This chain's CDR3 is CAIRGGTAHYEQYF. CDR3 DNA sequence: TGTGCCATCAGGGGCGGGACAGCTCATTACGAGCAGTACTTC.